Listed below are T cell receptor beta chains from one sample, sequenced in a study of brain T cells in children with intractable seizures. Clones were sequenced by immunoSEQ multiplex PCR, and TCRdb holds only the in-frame ones, with some missing. This sample has 340,000 or so clones; about 93% occur once, and the top ten carry around 6%. The sample in question was peripheral blood, obtained 4 to 5 months after surgery. All receptors come from a boy under two years old with tuberous sclerosis and intractable seizures. Both conserved end residues are part of each CDR3. D genes are given only for firm matches. The size field is filled for only some rows; it gives once, few, many or a size class.

d_gene | abundance | j_gene | v_gene | CDR3aa | CDR3nt
. | . | TRBJ2-5 | TRBV19 | CASSIGGRMETQYF | TGTGCCAGTAGTATAGGGGGGCGAATGGAGACCCAGTACTTC
. | . | TRBJ1-2 | TRBV7-9 | CASVPTDPSNGYTF | TGTGCCAGCGTCCCGACAGATCCCTCCAATGGCTACACCTTC
TRBD1 | . | TRBJ1-2 | TRBV24-1 | CATSDETGIGYGYTF | TGTGCCACCAGTGATGAGACAGGGATCGGCTATGGCTACACCTTC
. | . | TRBJ2-7 | TRBV11-2 | CASSLDFYEQYF | TGTGCCAGCAGCTTAGATTTCTACGAGCAGTACTTC
TRBD2 | . | TRBJ2-6 | TRBV7-9 | CASSLPGGSGLSGANVLTF | TGTGCCAGCAGCTTACCCGGGGGTAGCGGGCTCTCTGGGGCCAACGTCCTGACTTTC
TRBD2 | . | TRBJ2-3 | TRBV6-6 | CASSRAGGGLDTQYF | TGTGCCAGCAGTAGAGCGGGGGGCGGGTTAGATACGCAGTATTTT
TRBD1 | . | TRBJ2-2 | TRBV28 | CASSYRGAELFF | TGTGCCAGCAGCTACAGGGGGGCTGAGCTGTTTTTT
. | . | TRBJ1-6 | TRBV6-5 | CASRSYRDSLSPLHF | TGTGCCAGCAGGTCCTACCGGGACTCCCTATCACCCCTCCACTTT
. | . | TRBJ1-1 | TRBV6-5 | CASSWPAANTEAFF | TGTGCCAGCAGTTGGCCGGCGGCGAACACTGAAGCTTTCTTT
. | . | TRBJ1-2 | TRBV24-1 | CATSDPDKYYGYTF | TGTGCCACCAGTGACCCCGACAAATACTATGGCTACACCTTC
. | . | TRBJ2-1 | TRBV5-8 | CASSLARNNEQFF | TGTGCCAGCAGCTTGGCAAGAAACAATGAGCAGTTCTTC
. | . | TRBJ2-7 | TRBV6-1 | CASSESLQSYEQYF | TGTGCCAGCAGTGAATCTCTACAGTCCTACGAGCAGTACTTC
TRBD1 | few | TRBJ2-7 | TRBV3-1/TRBV3-2 | CASSQEGTVSYEQYF | TGTGCCAGCAGCCAAGAAGGGACAGTCTCCTACGAGCAGTACTTC
. | . | TRBJ2-2 | TRBV3-1/TRBV3-2 | CASSQAWEGAHRGELFF | TGTGCCAGCAGCCAAGCATGGGAGGGGGCCCACCGTGGGGAGCTGTTTTTT
. | . | TRBJ2-3 | TRBV21-1 | CASSPRTSGPAGDTQYF | TGTGCCAGCAGCCCTCGGACTAGCGGGCCCGCGGGAGATACGCAGTATTTT
. | . | TRBJ2-1 | TRBV4-1 | CASSQHLKDEQFF | TGCGCCAGCAGCCAACATCTGAAGGATGAGCAGTTCTTC
TRBD1 | . | TRBJ1-1 | TRBV7-6 | CASSRGTANTEAFF | TGTGCCAGCAGCCGTGGGACAGCGAACACTGAAGCTTTCTTT
. | . | TRBJ2-2 | TRBV24-1 | CATSDTTGELFF | TGTGCCACCAGTGACACCACCGGGGAGCTGTTTTTT
TRBD2 | . | TRBJ2-2 | TRBV19 | CASKSSGANTGELFF | TGTGCCAGCAAAAGTAGCGGGGCCAACACCGGGGAGCTGTTTTTT
. | . | TRBJ1-1 | TRBV18 | CASSPFKTNTEAFF | TGTGCCAGCTCACCATTCAAAACGAACACTGAAGCTTTCTTT
. | . | TRBJ1-1 | TRBV6-5 | CASCLSRGANTEAFF | TGTGCCAGCTGTTTGAGCCGGGGGGCGAACACTGAAGCTTTCTTT
. | . | TRBJ2-6 | TRBV11-3 | CASSGRSGANVLTF | TGTGCCAGCAGCGGTCGTTCTGGGGCCAACGTCCTGACTTTC
. | . | TRBJ1-4 | TRBV24-1 | CATSDGGATNEKLFF | TGTGCCACCAGTGATGGGGGGGCAACTAATGAAAAACTGTTTTTT
. | once | TRBJ1-1 | TRBV19 | CASSSGNTEAFF | TGTGCCAGTTCCTCGGGGAACACTGAAGCTTTCTTT
. | once | TRBJ2-5 | TRBV7-9 | CASSLRRAEETQYF | TGTGCCAGCAGCTTAAGACGAGCTGAGGAGACCCAGTACTTC
. | . | TRBJ1-1 | TRBV28 | CASQTGLVNGMNTEAFF | TGTGCCAGTCAAACAGGACTGGTGAACGGCATGAACACTGAAGCTTTCTTT
. | . | TRBJ1-6 | TRBV6-6 | CASSYGKQGYNSPLHF | TGTGCCAGCAGTTACGGCAAACAGGGATATAATTCACCCCTCCACTTT
TRBD2 | . | TRBJ2-3 | TRBV5-1 | CASSPGTSGGSDTQYF | TGCGCCAGCAGCCCGGGGACTAGCGGGGGGTCAGATACGCAGTATTTT
. | once | TRBJ2-6 | TRBV15 | CATSPRGGAGANVLTF | TGTGCCACCAGCCCCCGAGGGGGTGCTGGGGCCAACGTCCTGACTTTC
. | . | TRBJ1-1 | TRBV19 | CASSILGTLNTEAFF | TGTGCCAGTAGTATACTGGGCACCCTGAACACTGAAGCTTTCTTT
. | . | TRBJ1-4 | TRBV5-1 | CASGPGPENEKLFF | TGCGCCAGCGGTCCGGGACCCGAGAATGAAAAACTGTTTTTT
. | once | TRBJ2-1 | TRBV6-1 | CASSETWGGPNEQFF | TGTGCCAGCAGTGAAACGTGGGGGGGCCCGAATGAGCAGTTCTTC
. | . | TRBJ1-2 | TRBV30 | CAWSELDSSYGYTF | TGTGCCTGGAGTGAACTAGACAGCTCCTATGGCTACACCTTC
TRBD1 | once | TRBJ2-1 | TRBV2 | CASRSIGTGFYNEQFF | TGTGCCAGTCGCTCGATTGGGACAGGGTTCTACAATGAGCAGTTCTTC
. | . | TRBJ2-3 | TRBV10-1 | CASSEFGVTDTQYF | TGCGCCAGCAGTGAGTTCGGGGTTACAGATACGCAGTATTTT
. | . | TRBJ1-1 | TRBV7-8 | CASSLVHTEAFF | TGTGCCAGCAGCTTAGTCCACACTGAAGCTTTCTTT
. | . | TRBJ1-2 | TRBV5-6 | CASSLASSQGYGYTF | TGTGCCAGCAGCTTGGCAAGTAGCCAGGGCTATGGCTACACCTTC
. | . | TRBJ2-7 | TRBV6-5 | CASSLGKFVDEQYF | TGTGCCAGCAGTCTAGGGAAGTTTGTGGACGAGCAGTACTTC
. | . | TRBJ2-7 | TRBV28 | CASTRTSSEQYF | TGTGCCAGCACAAGGACATCTTCCGAGCAGTACTTC
TRBD1 | . | TRBJ2-7 | TRBV2 | CASSELTGQIGEQYF | TGTGCCAGCAGTGAGCTGACAGGGCAAATTGGGGAGCAGTACTTC
. | . | TRBJ2-5 | TRBV4-1 | CASSLIDRRPQETQYF | TGCGCCAGCAGCCTGATCGACCGCCGTCCTCAGGAGACCCAGTACTTC
. | . | TRBJ1-5 | TRBV5-6 | CASSSGRFNQPQHF | TGTGCCAGCAGCTCGGGACGGTTCAATCAGCCCCAGCATTTT
TRBD1 | . | TRBJ2-7 | TRBV6-6 | CASTNRGPYEQYF | TGTGCCAGCACCAACAGGGGGCCCTACGAGCAGTACTTC
. | once | TRBJ1-3 | TRBV28 | CASRPTQGGNTIYF | TGTGCCAGCAGACCGACACAGGGTGGAAACACCATATATTTT
. | . | TRBJ1-1 | TRBV6-1 | CASSVTERFRMNTEAFF | TGTGCCAGCAGTGTAACCGAAAGGTTCCGAATGAACACTGAAGCTTTCTTT
. | . | TRBJ1-2 | TRBV6-5 | CASSLQGVYGYTF | TGTGCCAGCAGTTTACAGGGAGTCTACGGCTACACCTTC
. | . | TRBJ2-7 | TRBV6-5 | CASSSGGTPIYEQYF | TGTGCCAGCAGTTCCGGGGGAACCCCCATCTACGAGCAGTACTTC
. | few | TRBJ1-5 | TRBV15 | CATSRGRDSNQPQHF | TGTGCCACCAGCAGGGGCAGGGATAGCAATCAGCCCCAGCATTTT
. | . | TRBJ2-1 | TRBV19 | CASSIGLRYNEQFF | TGTGCCAGTAGTATAGGCCTTCGTTACAATGAGCAGTTCTTC
. | . | TRBJ2-7 | TRBV30 | CAWSVSTEEYF | TGTGCCTGGAGTGTATCGACAGAAGAGTACTTC
TRBD1 | . | TRBJ1-2 | TRBV4-2 | CASSQDQGGPLGYTF | TGTGCCAGCAGCCAAGATCAGGGGGGGCCCCTCGGCTACACCTTC